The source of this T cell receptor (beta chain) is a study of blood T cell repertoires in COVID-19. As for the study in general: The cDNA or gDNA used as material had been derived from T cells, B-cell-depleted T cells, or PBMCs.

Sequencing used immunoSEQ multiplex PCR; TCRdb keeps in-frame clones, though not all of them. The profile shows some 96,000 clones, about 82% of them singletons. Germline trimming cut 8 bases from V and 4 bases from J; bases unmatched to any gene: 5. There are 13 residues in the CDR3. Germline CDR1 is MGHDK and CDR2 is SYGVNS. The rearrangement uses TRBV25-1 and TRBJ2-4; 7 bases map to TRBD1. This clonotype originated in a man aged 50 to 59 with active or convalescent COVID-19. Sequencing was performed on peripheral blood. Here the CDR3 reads CASEPGQKNIQYF. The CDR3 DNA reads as TGTGCCAGCGAACCGGGACAGAAAAACATTCAGTACTTC.